This section outlines one T cell receptor (beta chain) sequence together with its context. Its cognate antigen is unknown. This sample is part of a study of human T cells and chemical hapten exposure. Germline V lookup: CDR1 SQVTM, CDR2 ANQGSEA. V dropped 4 bases and J dropped 0 bases, with 9 bases sitting between them. This CDR3 has 13 amino acids. Each CDR3 protein is one row after TCRdb ran MiXCR on the RACE reads. The table shows 75,000 to 100,000 distinct CDR3 sequences, with roughly 12% occurring only once. Time point of the sample: patch test 1, 2 weeks after DPC sensitization. Treatment indicated: therapeutic diphenylcyclopropenone sensitization with weekly scalp DPC. General study findings and limits: The count of PT1 expanded TCRs correlated positively with patch test score.

The sample in question was whole blood, obtained in connection with sensitization to the hapten diphenylcyclopropenone (DPC). The gene calls are TRBV29-1 and TRBJ1-1; D remains ambiguous. This sequence originates from a woman in her sixties with alopecia areata. Some clones in this sample may be carry-over from other donors' samples. CDR3 sequence: CSVVRSMNTEAFF. The CDR3 DNA is TGCAGCGTTGTACGGAGTATGAACACTGAAGCTTTCTTT.